These 25 T cell receptor beta chains originate from one sample sequenced in a study of blood T cell repertoires in COVID-19. The assay was immunoSEQ multiplex PCR, and TCRdb's table has in-frame clones only and misses some. Of approximately 270,000 clones listed, about 91% are singletons. The sequenced sample was PBMCs or T cells enriched from blood (not recorded which). The receptor set was obtained from a man aged 40-55 years who had been exposed to COVID-19.

This sequence joins TRBV24-1 and TRBJ2-7; the D gene is possibly TRBD1 (6 bases). The CDR3 has 13 residues. Germline CDR1 is KGHDR and CDR2 is SFDVKD. V was clipped by 6 bases and J by 2 bases, with 10 bases between them. CDR3 sequence: CATSPDSTYEQYF. CDR3 coding DNA: TGTGCCACCAGTCCGGACAGTACCTACGAGCAGTACTTC.

The V gene is TRBV2, the J gene TRBJ1-2; 12 nucleotides line up with TRBD1. Germline V CDR1 and CDR2: SNHLY, FYNNEI. The CDR3 contains 14 residues. The trim removed 10 bases at V and 7 bases at J, leaving 10 bases unmatched. CDR3 sequence (DNA): TGTGCCACCAAAACCGGGACAGGGGGCGGTGGCTACACCTTC. Protein: CATKTGTGGGGYTF.

This clone was picked up one time. The chain combines TRBV4-2 with TRBJ2-3; 8 positions match TRBD1. The germline V gene encodes CDR1 LGHNA and CDR2 YNFKEQ. Trimming at V came to 2 bases and at J to 0 bases, leaving 10 bases not matched to a gene. This CDR3 comprises 18 residues. The CDR3 region is CASSQNGQGPTSTDTQYF. CDR3 sequence (DNA): TGTGCCAGCAGCCAAAATGGACAGGGACCTACTAGCACAGATACGCAGTATTTT.

The chain couples TRBV9 to TRBJ2-3; D possibly corresponds to TRBD2 (6 bases). CDR3 length: 15 amino acids. Trimming pared 3 bases from V and 8 bases from J, leaving 19 bases between. The germline V gene has CDR1 SGDLS and CDR2 YYNGEE. The CDR3 region is CASSAPEGGRSTQYF. Written as DNA, the CDR3 is TGTGCCAGCAGCGCCCCGGAGGGCGGACGCTCTACGCAGTATTTT.

This chain's CDR3 is CASRQGANNEKLFF. CDR3 in DNA: TGTGCCAGCCGCCAGGGGGCCAATAATGAAAAACTGTTTTTT. The chain recombines TRBV7-2 with TRBJ1-4, with 8 bases aligning to TRBD1. The CDR3 consists of 14 residues. CDR1 and CDR2 from the germline V gene are SGHTA and FQGNSA. The ends lost 8 bases at V and 4 bases at J; junction bases unmatched: 6.

This rearrangement joins TRBV19 to TRBJ1-5, with 8 bases identical to TRBD1. J was trimmed by 4 bases and V by 4 bases; bases with no gene match: 3. The CDR3 is 14 residues long. CDR1 and CDR2 (germline): LNHDA, SQIVND (reference sequence). CDR3 region: CASSTRTGNQPQHF. In DNA, the CDR3 is TGTGCCAGTAGTACCCGGACAGGGAATCAGCCCCAGCATTTT.

The J gene is TRBJ2-7, the V gene TRBV28; 10 nucleotides agree with TRBD1. After removal of 6 bases from V and 3 bases from J, the junction contained 8 bases not matched to a gene. This CDR3 has 15 residues. In germline, CDR1 is MDHEN, CDR2 SYDVKM. In nucleotides, the CDR3 is TGTGCCAGCAGAACTCCGGGACAGGGGTTCTACGAGCAGTACTTC. Encoded protein: CASRTPGQGFYEQYF.

The rearrangement joins TRBV18 to TRBJ2-1; 7 nucleotides line up with TRBD2. J lost 8 bases, V lost 6 bases, and 10 bases had no gene match. Germline CDR1 reads KGHSH; CDR2 reads LQKENI. This CDR3 comprises 14 residues. CDR3 coding DNA: TGTGCCAGCTCGAGGCGGGAGATTAAAGATGAGCAGTTCTTC. This encodes CASSRREIKDEQFF.

The chain uses TRBV27 and TRBJ1-2; maybe TRBD1 (5 bases). Per the germline V gene, CDR1 is MNHEY and CDR2 is SMNVEV (reference sequence). Trimming shortened V by 5 bases and J by 4 bases, and 17 bases separated the two germline ends. CDR3 length: 15 residues. The CDR3 region has the DNA TGTGCCAGCAGTAGTCGACAGATCAGGGTCTATGGCTACACCTTC. It codes for CASSSRQIRVYGYTF.

In its sample, this clone was seen a few times. The chain joins TRBV6-4 to TRBJ2-1; 9 bases match TRBD2. There are 13 residues in the CDR3. Germline assignment: CDR1 MRHNA and CDR2 SNTAGT. Trimming at V came to 5 bases and at J to 5 bases, leaving 1 base not matched to a gene. The DNA for the CDR3 is TGTGCCAGCAGTTTAGCGGGAGACAATGAGCAGTTCTTC. Translated, it gives CASSLAGDNEQFF.

This rearrangement joins TRBV19 to TRBJ2-3; TRBD2 matches 7 bases. The CDR3 runs 15 residues. Germline CDR1 reads LNHDA; CDR2 reads SQIVND (reference sequence). Trimming took 3 bases from V and 4 from J; bases not matched to a gene: 7. The CDR3 region has the DNA TGTGCCAGTAGTATTTACGGACTAGTTGCAGATACGCAGTATTTT. Translated, it gives CASSIYGLVADTQYF.

The chain links TRBV9 to TRBJ2-7, with D possibly matching TRBD2 (6 bases). Germline assignment: CDR1 SGDLS and CDR2 YYNGEE. CDR3 length: 15 residues. V lost 4 bases to trimming and J lost 1 base, with 15 bases between them. The CDR3 DNA reads as TGTGCCAGCAGCTCTCGGGCGGGAAGATCCTACGAGCAGTACTTC. This translates into CASSSRAGRSYEQYF.

The rearrangement uses TRBV10-1 and TRBJ1-2; D is undetermined. The V end lost 3 bases, the J end lost 7 bases, and 12 bases lay between the germline ends. CDR3 size: 13 residues. CDR1 and CDR2 (germline): WNHNN, SYGVQD (reference sequence). CDR3: CASSERSVGGYTF. CDR3 bases: TGCGCCAGCAGTGAACGGTCGGTCGGTGGCTACACCTTC.

The chain uses TRBV11-3 and TRBJ2-5; TRBD1 aligns across 8 bases. The CDR3 covers 14 residues. Trimming at V came to 1 base and at J to 9 bases, leaving 7 bases not matched to a gene. The germline CDR1 and CDR2 sequences are SGHNT and YENEEA. The CDR3 protein is CASSLGDRPSPQYF. The CDR3 DNA is TGTGCCAGCAGCTTAGGGGACAGGCCCAGTCCCCAGTACTTC.

The chain links TRBV11-2 to TRBJ1-3, with D unclear. The V end lost 5 bases, the J end lost 0 bases, and 5 bases lay between the germline ends. This CDR3 is built from 13 residues. Germline CDR1 SGHAT, CDR2 FQNNGV. The CDR3 protein is CASSPNSGNTIYF. The CDR3 DNA follows: TGTGCCAGCAGCCCAAACTCTGGAAACACCATATATTTT.

The V gene is TRBV30, the J gene TRBJ2-2, with 10 positions matching TRBD2. Germline values: CDR1 GTSNPN, CDR2 SVGIG (reference sequence). J lost 5 bases, V lost 0 bases, and 3 bases had no gene match. The CDR3 is made up of 15 amino acids. The CDR3 sequence is CAWSVVLAGTGELFF. The CDR3 DNA reads as TGTGCCTGGAGTGTAGTACTAGCGGGAACCGGGGAGCTGTTTTTT.

The chain has TRBV19 and TRBJ2-3; 8 nucleotides line up with TRBD1. Germline CDR1 LNHDA, CDR2 SQIVND (reference sequence). J was trimmed by 2 bases and V by 0 bases; bases with no gene match: 10. This CDR3 spans 18 amino acids. CDR3 residues: CASSIDLTGQVHTDTQYF. The DNA for the CDR3 is TGTGCCAGTAGTATAGATCTCACGGGACAGGTACACACAGATACGCAGTATTTT.

V is TRBV5-1 and J is TRBJ2-5; 11 nucleotides match TRBD1. Germline CDR1 is SGHRS and CDR2 is YFSETQ. V lost 3 bases, J lost 5 bases, and 9 bases stayed unmatched. This CDR3 contains 16 residues. CDR3 loop: CASSWINRDRGETQYF. The CDR3 coding sequence is TGCGCCAGCAGCTGGATTAACCGGGACAGGGGGGAGACCCAGTACTTC.

The chain links TRBV27 to TRBJ1-5, with D possibly matching TRBD1 (6 bases). The V gene's germline CDR1 is MNHEY and CDR2 SMNVEV (reference sequence). CDR3 length: 15 residues. Trimming stripped 5 bases from V and 1 base from J, with 12 bases between. The CDR3 region is CASSPFTGSNQPQHF. CDR3 nucleotides: TGTGCCAGCAGTCCCTTTACAGGGAGCAATCAGCCCCAGCATTTT.

The chain uses TRBV5-4 and TRBJ2-5, with TRBD2 identical over 10 bases. Germline trimming cut 4 bases from V and 1 base from J; bases unmatched to any gene: 4. The CDR3 contains 15 residues. The germline gives CDR1 SGHNT, CDR2 YYREEE (reference sequence). CDR3 DNA: TGTGCCAGCAGCGGTCTAGCGGGGGTCCAAGAGACCCAGTACTTC. Protein product: CASSGLAGVQETQYF.

The chain joins TRBV2 to TRBJ1-2; TRBD1 agrees at 10 bases. The CDR3 runs to 14 residues. Per the germline V gene, CDR1 is SNHLY and CDR2 is FYNNEI. The ends lost 5 bases at V and 4 bases at J; junction bases unmatched: 4. The CDR3, as DNA: TGTGCCAGCAGTTTAGGACAGGGGGGCTATGGCTACACCTTC. Translated, it gives CASSLGQGGYGYTF.

The chain carries TRBV27 and TRBJ1-1; maybe TRBD1 (5 bases). The germline V and J ends were trimmed by 5 bases and 2 bases, with 12 bases remaining between them. Germline CDR1 is MNHEY and CDR2 is SMNVEV (reference sequence). CDR3 length: 14 residues. The CDR3 sequence: CASSIRGFNTEAFF. The CDR3, as DNA: TGTGCCAGCAGTATACGGGGGTTTAACACTGAAGCTTTCTTT.

In DNA, the CDR3 is TGCGCCAGCAGCTTGGAAGGACAGAGCTATGGCTACACCTTC. It yields the protein CASSLEGQSYGYTF. The chain links TRBV5-1 to TRBJ1-2, with D maybe TRBD1 (6 bases). CDR1 and CDR2 from the germline V gene are SGHRS and YFSETQ. This CDR3 has 14 residues. V was clipped by 0 bases and J by 4 bases, with 10 bases between them. The variable domain in full, completed from reference TRBV5-1 and TRBJ1-2, reads KAGVTQTPRYLIKTRGQQVTLSCSPISGHRSVSWYQQTPGQGLQFLFEYFSETQRNKGNFPGRFSGRQFSNSRSEMNVSTLELGDSALYLCASSLEGQSYGYTFGSGTRLTVV.

This rearrangement joins TRBV2 to TRBJ2-3, with 9 bases matching TRBD1. Germline V CDR1 and CDR2: SNHLY, FYNNEI. The CDR3 is made up of 16 amino acids. With 5 bases clipped from V and 0 bases from J, the junction kept 6 bases outside the gene matches. For the CDR3, the DNA is TGTGCCAGCAGTCCCTGGGACAGGGTCAGCACAGATACGCAGTATTTT. This codes for CASSPWDRVSTDTQYF.

The chain joins TRBV19 to TRBJ2-7; D gene uncertain. The CDR3 totals 15 residues. CDR1 is LNHDA and CDR2 is SQIVND in the germline V gene (reference sequence). Trimming shortened V by 1 base and J by 0 bases, and 10 bases separated the two germline ends. The CDR3 DNA reads as TGTGCCAGTAGTATAGCCCAGGCGAGCTCCTACGAGCAGTACTTC. Residues: CASSIAQASSYEQYF.